The 21 T cell receptor beta chains reported below all come from one sample, sequenced in a study of cytomegalovirus exposure and HLA in healthy donors. Vbeta (60) and Jbeta (13) primers were used in the PCR. Measured with immunoSEQ multiplex PCR; TCRdb has only the in-frame clones, and not every one. The table has about 130,000 clones, around 63% seen once. The sequencing sample was made of PBMCs. Receptor source: a human donor in good health.

The CDR3 reads CSVEPRDRDPDTQYF. Written as DNA, the CDR3 is TGCAGCGTTGAACCCCGGGACAGGGACCCAGATACGCAGTATTTT. The rearrangement links TRBV29-1 to TRBJ2-3, with 9 bases aligning to TRBD1. The CDR3 extends over 15 amino acids. Germline trimming cut 2 bases from V and 4 bases from J; bases unmatched to any gene: 7. Germline V gene data show CDR1 as SQVTM and CDR2 as ANQGSEA.

The rearrangement links TRBV29-1 to TRBJ1-2; D gene unclear. The V end lost 6 bases, the J end lost 4 bases, and 12 bases lay between the germline ends. Germline V gene data show CDR1 as SQVTM and CDR2 as ANQGSEA. The length of the CDR3 is 12 residues. The CDR3 loop reads CSVQTRSYGYTF. The DNA for the CDR3 is TGCAGCGTCCAGACACGTAGCTATGGCTACACCTTC.

This clone was seen only a few times. The J gene is TRBJ2-3, the V gene TRBV2; a weak D match, TRBD2 (5 bases). Trimming took 6 bases from V and 0 from J, leaving 13 bases between them. Germline lookup yields CDR1 SNHLY and CDR2 FYNNEI. There are 15 residues in the CDR3. CDR3 nucleotides: TGTGCCAGCAGCCAGACTACACGTAGCACAGATACGCAGTATTTT. Protein product: CASSQTTRSTDTQYF.

This clone was seen once. The chain is built from TRBV11-2 and TRBJ2-5, with 7 bases identical to TRBD1. The CDR3 is made up of 17 amino acids. The junction had 11 bases not matched to a gene; V was cut back by 0 bases and J by 4 bases. Germline V gene lookup returns CDR1 SGHAT and CDR2 FQNNGV. CDR3 protein: CASSLDSGQSRRETQYF. CDR3 DNA: TGTGCCAGCAGCTTAGATTCGGGACAGTCGAGAAGAGAGACCCAGTACTTC.

The chain links TRBV4-1 to TRBJ1-4, with unresolved D. Trimming pared 1 base from V and 2 bases from J, leaving 8 bases between. CDR1 and CDR2 from the germline V gene are MGHRA and YSYEKL. The CDR3 sequence is 15 residues long. CDR3 DNA: TGCGCCAGCAGCCAAGTCGGCGGGACTAATGAAAAACTGTTTTTT. Translating it yields CASSQVGGTNEKLFF.

V and J are TRBV7-2 and TRBJ2-7, with D possibly matching TRBD2 (5 bases). The CDR3 runs to 15 residues. Trimming stripped 2 bases from V and 3 bases from J, with 14 bases between. Looked up from germline, CDR1 is SGHTA and CDR2 is FQGNSA. The CDR3, as DNA: TGTGCCAGCAGCTTATCAAACGGGGTGGACTACGAGCAGTACTTC. Its protein is CASSLSNGVDYEQYF.

This clone was recorded a few times. The V and J genes are TRBV2 and TRBJ2-3; 8 nucleotides match TRBD1. The CDR3 extends over 17 amino acids. Germline V lookup: CDR1 SNHLY, CDR2 FYNNEI. V shed 4 bases, J shed 4 bases, and the junction held 13 bases outside the gene matches. CDR3 residues: CASSATGGSVPADTQYF. In nucleotides, the CDR3 is TGTGCCAGCAGTGCCACAGGGGGATCGGTCCCCGCAGATACGCAGTATTTT.

The DNA for the CDR3 is TGTGCCACCAGCAGAGAGGCGGGAGCAGATACGCAGTATTTT. Translated: CATSREAGADTQYF. The chain uses TRBV15 and TRBJ2-3, with TRBD2 matching 7 bases. With V trimmed by 0 bases and J by 4 bases, 1 base remained unmatched. This CDR3 comprises 14 residues. Germline V lookup: CDR1 LNHNV, CDR2 YYDKDF (reference sequence).

The chain employs TRBV28 and TRBJ1-2, with D possibly matching TRBD1 (5 bases). The CDR3 sequence is 16 residues long. The ends were cut back, 5 bases at V and 4 bases at J, with 20 bases in the middle. Germline loops: CDR1 MDHEN, CDR2 SYDVKM. The CDR3, as DNA: TGTGCCAGCAGTATCCGGGGGAGGGCCCAGTTCTATGGCTACACCTTC. As protein: CASSIRGRAQFYGYTF.

DNA for the CDR3: TGTGCCAGCAGTTTTAGCGGGAGGGTATACAATGAGCAGTTCTTC. This codes for CASSFSGRVYNEQFF. This chain connects TRBV28 to TRBJ2-1, with 11 bases aligning to TRBD2. The V gene's germline CDR1 is MDHEN and CDR2 SYDVKM. CDR3 length: 15 amino acids. The V and J ends lost 3 bases and 4 bases, in that order; junction bases with no gene match: 2.

In its sample, this clone was seen a few times. Here the CDR3 reads CASSPGYRDTGELFF. The CDR3 region has the DNA TGTGCCAGCTCACCGGGATACAGGGACACCGGGGAGCTGTTTTTT. The rearrangement uses TRBV18 and TRBJ2-2, with a tentative D call TRBD1 (6 bases). Germline CDR1 KGHSH, CDR2 LQKENI. The length of the CDR3 is 15 residues. V was trimmed by 3 bases and J by 3 bases, leaving 11 bases between them.

The rearrangement uses TRBV18 and TRBJ2-1, with 7 nucleotides matching TRBD2. The length of the CDR3 is 17 residues. The V segment lost 6 bases and the J segment 5 bases; nucleotides outside the gene matches: 16. Germline assignment: CDR1 KGHSH and CDR2 LQKENI. CDR3 residues: CASSPLLGGRDDNEQFF. The CDR3, as DNA: TGTGCCAGCTCGCCCCTGCTTGGAGGGAGGGATGACAATGAGCAGTTCTTC.

The J gene is TRBJ1-6, the V gene TRBV7-8; D is unclear. This CDR3 has 14 amino acids. The V end lost 5 bases, the J end lost 6 bases, and 11 bases lay between the germline ends. Per germline, CDR1 SGHVS and CDR2 FQNEAQ. Written as DNA, the CDR3 is TGTGCCAGCAGCCTGAGAGCCATTAATTCACCCCTCCACTTT. Translating it yields CASSLRAINSPLHF.

This clone showed up just a few times. The V gene is TRBV7-9, the J gene TRBJ2-1; 8 positions match TRBD2. The CDR3 has 15 residues. V was clipped by 2 bases and J by 10 bases; unmatched bases: 10. Germline V gives CDR1 SEHNR, CDR2 FQNEAQ (reference sequence). In DNA, the CDR3 is TGTGCCAGCAGCTTAAGCTTAGCGGGGCCGGGGGAGCAGTTCTTC. As protein: CASSLSLAGPGEQFF.

The genes are TRBV11-2 and TRBJ2-7, with D perhaps matching TRBD2 (6 bases). There are 13 residues in the CDR3. The germline CDR1 and CDR2 sequences are SGHAT and FQNNGV. The V gene lost 10 bases and the J gene lost 2 bases, with 15 bases spanning the gap. The CDR3: CAIPPGSPYEQYF. The CDR3 DNA follows: TGTGCCATCCCCCCCGGGAGCCCCTACGAGCAGTACTTC.

V and J are TRBV11-3 and TRBJ2-7; 7 bases match TRBD1. The germline gives CDR1 SGHNT, CDR2 YENEEA. The ends lost 2 bases at V and 3 bases at J; junction bases unmatched: 1. The CDR3 loop spans 13 amino acids. CDR3 DNA: TGTGCCAGCAGCTTACGGGACAGCTACGAGCAGTACTTC. Translated, it gives CASSLRDSYEQYF.

The chain joins TRBV18 to TRBJ2-7; the D gene is possibly TRBD2 (5 bases). V shed 3 bases and J shed 2 bases, with 8 bases lying between them. Germline CDR1 reads KGHSH; CDR2 reads LQKENI. CDR3 length: 13 residues. The CDR3 nucleotides read TGTGCCAGCTCACCCCCCGGGACCTACGAGCAGTACTTC. Protein sequence: CASSPPGTYEQYF.

V is TRBV5-5 and J is TRBJ2-6; no reliable D call. This CDR3 region has 16 residues. V was cut by 3 bases and J by 0 bases, with 10 bases left in between. The V gene's germline CDR1 is SGHKS and CDR2 YYEKEE (reference sequence). This CDR3 reads CASSSLWSSGANVLTF. CDR3 nucleotides: TGTGCCAGCAGCTCTCTCTGGAGCTCTGGGGCCAACGTCCTGACTTTC. Together with reference TRBV5-5 and TRBJ2-6, the CDR3 gives the full variable domain: DAGVTQSPTHLIKTRGQQVTLRCSPISGHKSVSWYQQVLGQGPQFIFQYYEKEERGRGNFPDRFSARQFPNYSSELNVNALLLGDSALYLCASSSLWSSGANVLTFGAGSRLTVL.

The chain combines TRBV11-3 with TRBJ1-5; 10 bases line up with TRBD1. Germline loops: CDR1 SGHNT, CDR2 YENEEA. The length of the CDR3 is 15 residues. Losses at the gene ends were 5 bases for V and 3 bases for J; bases not matched to a gene: 4. The CDR3 reads CASSQGTGDNQPQHF. The CDR3 nucleotides read TGTGCCAGCAGCCAGGGGACAGGGGACAATCAGCCCCAGCATTTT. The whole variable domain, remainder taken from reference TRBV11-3 and TRBJ1-5, is EAGVVQSPRYKIIEKKQPVAFWCNPISGHNTLYWYLQNLGQGPELLIRYENEEAVDDSQLPKDRFSAERLKGVDSTLKIQPAELGDSAVYLCASSQGTGDNQPQHFGDGTRLSIL.

The gene calls are TRBV9 and TRBJ2-1, with 9 nucleotides matching TRBD2. Losses at the gene ends were 2 bases for V and 6 bases for J; bases not matched to a gene: 18. The germline V gene has CDR1 SGDLS and CDR2 YYNGEE. The CDR3 contains 19 residues. In DNA form, the CDR3 reads TGTGCCAGCAGCGTTGCGCTTCCTCTCGGGACTAGCAATATCAATGAGCAGTTCTTC. This encodes CASSVALPLGTSNINEQFF. Supplemented by reference TRBV9 and TRBJ2-1, the full variable domain reads DSGVTQTPKHLITATGQRVTLRCSPRSGDLSVYWYQQSLDQGLQFLIQYYNGEERAKGNILERFSAQQFPDLHSELNLSSLELGDSALYFCASSVALPLGTSNINEQFFGPGTRLTVL.

The chain recombines TRBV11-3 with TRBJ2-3, with D tentatively TRBD1 (5 bases). V dropped 1 base and J dropped 5 bases, with 7 bases sitting between them. CDR1 and CDR2 from the germline V gene are SGHNT and YENEEA. CDR3 length equals 13 residues. CDR3 sequence: CASSLVRGDTQYF. The CDR3 DNA reads as TGTGCCAGCAGCTTAGTTAGGGGAGATACGCAGTATTTT.